The rows below give T cell receptor beta chains drawn from one sample of a study of cytomegalovirus exposure and HLA in healthy donors. Some clones are missing from TCRdb's copy, which holds only in-frame ones; the method was immunoSEQ multiplex PCR. The sample holds more than 85,000 clones, 78% seen once. Sequencing was carried out using PBMCs. These receptors all stem from a man aged 25 to 40 in good health and CMV-seronegative. Both conserved end residues are trimmed from each CDR3. The order of the fields is V gene, CDR3 protein.

TRBV2 | ASSKGQGVNQPQH
TRBV5-1 | ASSLTSGRAFNEQF
TRBV15 | ATGNEGTEEPSVNTEAF
TRBV27 | ASSRTLSGNQPQH
TRBV11-3 | ASSLVAGSSGANVLT
TRBV30 | AWSALSERSSYEQY
TRBV15 | ATSREGQAYGYT
TRBV5-1 | ASSYPGLAGGSSYNEQF
TRBV7-8 | ASSSVPSGGFNTQY
TRBV2 | ASRAGGYGEQF
TRBV28 | ASSLWDREGYT